This T cell receptor (beta chain) appears in the sequencing data of a study of T cell repertoires in aging, cancer and after chemotherapy. Overall study: Healthy donor repertoires were recorded over several months to years and showed clear clonal overlap.

General study results and limits: Median generation probability rose over the chemotherapy interval in each cancer cohort, suggesting rebound thymic output. Age-matched healthy donors had significantly more diverse, less clonal blood TCR repertoires than untreated cancer patients. Healthy donors lost TCR diversity with age mainly through richness, cancer patients through richness and evenness.

This clonotype was picked up one time. Its target is unknown. Amplification of TCR beta used genomic DNA extracted from peripheral blood. Rearranged V-D-J TRB sequences were amplified with a mixed TRB-A/B primer pool. TCRdb reprocessed the multiplex PCR reads via MiXCR and lists one record per CDR3 protein. This sample has 2,000 to 2,500 distinct CDR3 sequences, with 20% to 25% found just once. Source material: blood. The TCR comes from a human donor in good health.

In DNA, the CDR3 is TGTGCCAGCAGCCTGCCGCAGGTAGCGGGGGCCCTTCACAATGAGCAGTTCTTC. It specifies CASSLPQVAGALHNEQFF. The chain links TRBV5-6 to TRBJ2-1; TRBD2 agrees at 9 bases. Per germline, CDR1 SGHDT and CDR2 YYEEEE. The CDR3 contains 18 residues. V shed 4 bases and J 5 bases; nucleotides not matched to a gene: 16. Based on the CDR3 plus reference TRBV5-6 and TRBJ2-1, the full variable domain is DAGVTQSPTHLIKTRGQQVTLRCSPKSGHDTVSWYQQALGQGPQFIFQYYEEEERQRGNFPDRFSGHQFPNYSSELNVNALLLGDSALYLCASSLPQVAGALHNEQFFGPGTRLTVL.